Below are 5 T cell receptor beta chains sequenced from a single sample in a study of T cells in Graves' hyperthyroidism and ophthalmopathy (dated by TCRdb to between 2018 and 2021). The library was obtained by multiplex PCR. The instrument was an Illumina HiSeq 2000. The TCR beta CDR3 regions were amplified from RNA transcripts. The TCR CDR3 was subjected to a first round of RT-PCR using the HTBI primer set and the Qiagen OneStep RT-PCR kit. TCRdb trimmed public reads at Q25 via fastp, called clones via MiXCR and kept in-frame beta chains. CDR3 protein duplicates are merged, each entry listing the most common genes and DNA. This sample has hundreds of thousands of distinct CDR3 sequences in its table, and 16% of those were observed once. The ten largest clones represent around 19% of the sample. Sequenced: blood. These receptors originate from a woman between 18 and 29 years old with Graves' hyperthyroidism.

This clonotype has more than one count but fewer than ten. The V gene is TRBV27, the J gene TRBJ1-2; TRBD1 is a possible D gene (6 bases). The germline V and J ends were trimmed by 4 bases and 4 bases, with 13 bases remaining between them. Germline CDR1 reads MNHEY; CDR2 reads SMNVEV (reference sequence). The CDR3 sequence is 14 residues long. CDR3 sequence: CASSYREEGYGYTF. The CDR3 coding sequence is TGTGCCAGCAGTTACAGGGAAGAGGGCTATGGCTACACCTTC.

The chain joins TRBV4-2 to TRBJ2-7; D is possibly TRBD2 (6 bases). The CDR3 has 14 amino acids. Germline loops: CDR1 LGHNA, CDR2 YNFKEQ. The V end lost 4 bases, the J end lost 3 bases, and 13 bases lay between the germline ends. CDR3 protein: CASSPAGGVYEQYF. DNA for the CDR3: TGTGCCAGCAGCCCCGCCGGGGGAGTCTACGAGCAGTACTTC.

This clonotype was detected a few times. CDR3 nucleotide sequence: TGCAGTGCTAGGTCCGGCTACAATCAGCCCCAGCATTTT. It translates to CSARSGYNQPQHF. The chain links TRBV20-1 to TRBJ1-5; D not resolved. Trimming shortened V by 3 bases and J by 3 bases, and 9 bases separated the two germline ends. From germline, CDR1 is DFQATT and CDR2 SNEGSKA (reference sequence). The length of the CDR3 is 13 residues.

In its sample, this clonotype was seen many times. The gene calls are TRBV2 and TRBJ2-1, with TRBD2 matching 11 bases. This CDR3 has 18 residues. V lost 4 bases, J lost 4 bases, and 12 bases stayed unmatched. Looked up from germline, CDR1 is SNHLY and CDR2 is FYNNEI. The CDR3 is CASSGLAGRSLLYNEQFF. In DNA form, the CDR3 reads TGTGCCAGCAGTGGACTAGCGGGGCGGTCCCTCCTATACAATGAGCAGTTCTTC.

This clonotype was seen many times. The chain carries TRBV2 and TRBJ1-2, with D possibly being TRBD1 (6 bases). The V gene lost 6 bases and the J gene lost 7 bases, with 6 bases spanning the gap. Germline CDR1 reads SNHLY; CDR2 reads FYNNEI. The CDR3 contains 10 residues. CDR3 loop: CASRGAGYTF. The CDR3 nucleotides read TGTGCCAGCAGGGGGGCTGGCTACACCTTC.